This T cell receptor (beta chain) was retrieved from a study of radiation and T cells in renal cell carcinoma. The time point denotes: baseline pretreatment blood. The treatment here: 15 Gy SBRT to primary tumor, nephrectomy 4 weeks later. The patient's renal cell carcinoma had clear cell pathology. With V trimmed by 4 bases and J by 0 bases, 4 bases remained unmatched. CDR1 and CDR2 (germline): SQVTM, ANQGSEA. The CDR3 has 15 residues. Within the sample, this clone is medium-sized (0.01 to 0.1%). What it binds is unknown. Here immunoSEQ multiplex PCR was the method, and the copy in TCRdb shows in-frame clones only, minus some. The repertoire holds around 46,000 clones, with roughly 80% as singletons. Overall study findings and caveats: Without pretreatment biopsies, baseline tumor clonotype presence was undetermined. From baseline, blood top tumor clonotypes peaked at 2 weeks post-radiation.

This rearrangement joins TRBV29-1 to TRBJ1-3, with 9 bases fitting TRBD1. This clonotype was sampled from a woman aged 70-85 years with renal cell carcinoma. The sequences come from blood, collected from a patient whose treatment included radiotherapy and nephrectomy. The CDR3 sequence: CSVATGGSSGNTIYF. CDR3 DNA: TGCAGCGTTGCCACAGGGGGCTCCTCTGGAAACACCATATATTTT. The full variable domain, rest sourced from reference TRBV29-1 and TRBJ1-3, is SAVISQKPSRDICQRGTSLTIQCQVDSQVTMMFWYRQQPGQSLTLIATANQGSEATYESGFVIDKFPISRPNLTFSTLTVSNMSPEDSSIYLCSVATGGSSGNTIYFGEGSWLTVV.